This T cell receptor beta chain was observed in a study of blood T cell repertoires in COVID-19. At the level of the study: T cells, B-cell-depleted T cells, or PBMCs provided the cDNA or gDNA that served as material.

Sequencing used immunoSEQ multiplex PCR; TCRdb keeps in-frame clones, though not all of them. The sample has more than 80,000 clones; 71% are singletons. In this sample, this clone turned up a few times. With 7 bases removed from V and 2 bases from J, the gap between germline ends came to 12 bases. CDR3 size: 14 residues. Germline V gene lookup returns CDR1 KGHDR and CDR2 SFDVKD. Material for sequencing was peripheral blood. The chain joins TRBV24-1 to TRBJ2-3; perhaps TRBD1 as D (6 bases). The clonotype was recovered from a human donor with acute or convalescent COVID-19. The donor label of this sample is uncertain. The CDR3 nucleotides read TGTGCCACCAGAACCGGACAGAACACAGATACGCAGTATTTT. As protein: CATRTGQNTDTQYF.